This entry concerns a single TCR beta chain. Its antigen is not known. This record comes from a study of cytomegalovirus exposure and HLA in healthy donors. Study-level points and caveats: Among the sequence variants, a highly shared cluster was likely an artifact of sequencing. Certain indistinguishable V segments, among them TRBV6-2 and TRBV6-3, were excluded.

The PCR made use of 60 Vbeta and 13 Jbeta primers. Profiled with immunoSEQ multiplex PCR; TCRdb holds only in-frame clones, not every one. The table shows about 110,000 clones, with roughly 76% occurring only once. The CDR3 extends over 15 amino acids. Trimming took 4 bases from V and 4 from J; bases not matched to a gene: 7. The germline CDR1 and CDR2 sequences are SGHRS and YFSETQ. The sequence was collected from a woman between 50 and 59 years old in good health and CMV-seropositive. The J gene is TRBJ1-2, the V gene TRBV5-1; 10 bases fit TRBD1. The source material was PBMCs. In DNA, the CDR3 is TGCGCCAGCAGCCTGGAGGGACAGGGGAGCTATGGCTACACCTTC. It encodes CASSLEGQGSYGYTF.